Shown below are 7 T cell receptor beta chains from a single sample sequenced in a study of brain metastases from non-small cell lung cancer. Some clones are missing from TCRdb's copy, which holds only in-frame ones; the method was immunoSEQ multiplex PCR. The table records some 2,000 clones, approximately 85% of them present only once. The sequencing sample was made of primary lung tumor tissue. These receptors were collected from a donor at least 40 years old with non-small cell lung cancer.

Comment on this clone: One end of the junction does not line up with germline, which may come from a read error. The genes are TRBV3-1 (or the pseudogene TRBV3-2) and TRBJ2-2; TRBD1 or TRBD2 may be the D gene (6 bases each). The CDR3 totals 15 residues. From germline, CDR1 is LGHDT and CDR2 YNNKEL (reference sequence). The CDR3 DNA follows: TGTGCCAGCAGCGCCGGGGGCGTGAACATCGGGGAGCTGTTTTTT. As protein: CASSAGGVNIGELFF.

On this clone itself: The germline gene is not matched at one end of the junction; a read error may be the cause. The chain recombines TRBV28 with TRBJ1-4; D is uncertain. The CDR3 covers 15 residues. The germline V gene has CDR1 MDHEN and CDR2 SYDVKM. The DNA of the CDR3 is TGTGCCAGCAGTTACGGGAGGCTGGTCAGGCAGAGTGCGTTCTTT. Translation gives CASSYGRLVRQSAFF.

In this sample, this clone turned up once. The chain combines TRBV10-2 with TRBJ1-1, with 7 bases lining up with TRBD1. The CDR3 covers 15 residues. CDR1 is WSHSY, CDR2 SAAADI, per germline. J gave up 4 bases and V 10 bases, and 15 bases lay outside the gene matches. In DNA form, the CDR3 reads TGCGCCACCCCTCTCAGGTTAGACAGGGCCACTGAAGCTTTCTTT. Protein product: CATPLRLDRATEAFF.

V is TRBV6-4 and J is TRBJ2-2; no clear D gene. This CDR3 region has 15 residues. Trimming took 4 bases from V and 7 from J, leaving 16 bases between them. Per germline, CDR1 MRHNA and CDR2 SNTAGT. The CDR3 region has the DNA TGTGCCAGCAGTGCTCAACCGGACGATGGCGGGGAGCTGTTTTTT. This translates into CASSAQPDDGGELFF.

This clone was counted once. The J gene is TRBJ2-3, the V gene TRBV18; 9 nucleotides match TRBD2. CDR1 and CDR2 from the germline V gene are KGHSH and LQKENI. V shed 3 bases and J 4 bases; nucleotides not matched to a gene: 11. The CDR3 runs 17 residues. Written as DNA, the CDR3 is TGTGCCAGCTCACCTACGGTAGCGGGAGCGGGAGCAGATACGCAGTATTTT. Its translation is CASSPTVAGAGADTQYF.

The V and J genes are TRBV28 and TRBJ1-1; D is ambiguous. V was trimmed by 3 bases and J by 2 bases, leaving 13 bases between them. This CDR3 is built from 15 residues. Germline loops: CDR1 MDHEN, CDR2 SYDVKM. In DNA, the CDR3 is TGTGCCAGCAGTTTGACCCTTGAGGCTAACACTGAAGCTTTCTTT. It yields the protein CASSLTLEANTEAFF.

J is TRBJ1-6 and V is TRBV27; D gene unclear. This CDR3 has 14 amino acids. Trimming removed 2 bases from V and 6 bases from J, with 8 bases in between. Germline CDR1 MNHEY, CDR2 SMNVEV (reference sequence). The CDR3 coding sequence is TGTGCCAGCAGTTTAAGGCAGGCTAATTCACCCCTCCACTTT. Translated, it gives CASSLRQANSPLHF.